This is a list of T cell receptor beta chains from one sample in a study of blood T cells in healthy people across ages. Each CDR3 protein gets one entry after TCRdb re-called the 5' RACE reads with MiXCR. Of 890,000 or so distinct CDR3 sequences listed, about 59% are singletons. The source material was blood. Receptor source: a man aged 25-45 years in good health. Both conserved end residues are part of each CDR3. The D gene is left open where the match is weak. Clone sizes are given selectively: once, few, many, or a class where the clone is expanded.

>NA|TRBV2|TRBJ2-1|TRBD2
CASTGLAGPHNEQFF
TGTGCCAGCACGGGACTAGCGGGGCCTCACAATGAGCAGTTCTTC
>NA|TRBV20-1|TRBJ2-7|NA
CSARRGLNSYEQYF
TGCAGTGCTCGACGCGGACTGAACTCCTACGAGCAGTACTTC
>few|TRBV20-1|TRBJ1-2|NA
CSAREPGHYGYTF
TGCAGTGCTAGAGAGCCAGGGCACTATGGCTACACCTTC
>NA|TRBV27|TRBJ2-3|NA
CASRGLDTDTQYF
TGTGCCAGCAGAGGGCTAGACACAGATACGCAGTATTTT
>few|TRBV7-2|TRBJ1-4|NA
CASSITGGRNEKLFF
TGTGCCAGCAGCATTACGGGAGGGAGGAATGAAAAACTGTTTTTT
>NA|TRBV7-3|TRBJ2-5|NA
CARLHCLGRETQYF
TGTGCCAGGTTACACTGCTTAGGACGGGAGACCCAGTACTTC
>once|TRBV4-1|TRBJ2-7|NA
CASSNRDPGTSCYEQYF
TGCGCCAGCAGCAACCGGGACCCCGGGACTTCATGTTACGAGCAGTACTTC
>NA|TRBV4-3|TRBJ2-3|NA
CASSQDSVGADTQYF
TGCGCCAGCAGCCAAGATTCCGTAGGGGCAGATACGCAGTATTTT
>few|TRBV28|TRBJ2-5|NA
CASSSLNGRSDEETQYF
TGTGCCAGCAGTTCGCTCAATGGACGGTCAGATGAAGAGACCCAGTACTTC
>few|TRBV9|TRBJ2-5|NA
CASSVAVYQETQYF
TGTGCCAGCAGCGTAGCAGTGTACCAAGAGACCCAGTACTTC
>many|TRBV7-2|TRBJ2-3|TRBD2
CASSLVASGGADTQYF
TGTGCCAGCAGCTTAGTAGCTAGCGGGGGTGCAGATACGCAGTATTTT
>NA|TRBV6-1|TRBJ2-5|NA
CASSEGGGMLETQYF
TGTGCCAGCAGTGAGGGAGGGGGGATGCTGGAGACCCAGTACTTC
>few|TRBV12-3/TRBV12-4|TRBJ2-3|TRBD1
CASSLGTGVADTQYF
TGTGCCAGCAGTTTAGGGACAGGGGTTGCAGATACGCAGTATTTT
>NA|TRBV16|TRBJ1-2|TRBD1
CASSQRTGSGFRNYGYTF
TGTGCCAGCAGCCAGCGGACAGGGTCAGGCTTTCGTAACTATGGCTACACCTTC
>NA|TRBV6-5|TRBJ2-5|NA
CASGLRNNEQYF
TGTGCCAGCGGATTACGTAACAATGAGCAGTACTTC
>few|TRBV20-1|TRBJ2-1|NA
CSARDEGSGNEQFF
TGCAGTGCTAGAGATGAGGGTAGCGGCAATGAGCAGTTCTTC
>NA|TRBV27|TRBJ2-5|NA
CASSLFLSRSGQETQYF
TGTGCCAGCAGTTTATTTCTATCTAGGAGCGGCCAAGAGACCCAGTACTTC
>NA|TRBV9|TRBJ2-2|NA
CASSVNGVTGELFF
TGTGCCAGCAGCGTAAACGGGGTCACCGGGGAGCTGTTTTTT
>NA|TRBV11-2|TRBJ2-1|NA
CASSDIKNPGNEQFF
TGTGCCAGCAGCGATATAAAAAACCCCGGCAATGAGCAGTTCTTC
>NA|TRBV5-1|TRBJ2-1|TRBD1
CASRFDRDIAFF
TGCGCCAGCAGATTTGACAGGGATATCGCGTTCTTC
>once|TRBV5-1|TRBJ1-1|TRBD1
CASSLNTGVSNTEAFF
TGCGCCAGCAGCTTGAATACAGGGGTGAGCAACACTGAAGCTTTCTTT
>NA|TRBV6-2/TRBV6-3|TRBJ2-3|NA
CASSYGQGDATDTQYF
TGTGCCAGCAGTTATGGACAAGGGGATGCCACAGATACGCAGTATTTT
>few|TRBV7-9|TRBJ1-2|NA
CASSVAGTLINYGYTF
TGTGCCAGCAGCGTAGCCGGGACCTTGATTAACTATGGCTACACCTTC
>NA|TRBV7-2|TRBJ2-1|NA
CASSPGLPHEQFF
TGTGCCAGCAGCCCCGGGCTGCCCCATGAGCAGTTCTTC
>NA|TRBV15|TRBJ2-6|NA
CATSRDNSGANVLTF
TGTGCCACCAGCAGAGACAACTCTGGGGCCAACGTCCTGACTTTC
>NA|TRBV12-3/TRBV12-4|TRBJ1-2|NA
CASSFGEYGYTF
TGTGCCAGCAGTTTCGGGGAATATGGCTACACCTTC
>once|TRBV5-1|TRBJ2-1|NA
CASTPRGDWNEQFF
TGCGCCAGCACCCCGAGGGGGGATTGGAATGAGCAGTTCTTC
>few|TRBV5-1|TRBJ2-5|TRBD2
CASSTGLAEETQYF
TGCGCCAGCAGCACCGGACTAGCGGAAGAGACCCAGTACTTC
>NA|TRBV20-1|TRBJ1-2|NA
CSARDQVVIYGYTF
TGCAGTGCTAGAGATCAAGTGGTGATCTATGGCTACACCTTC
>NA|TRBV6-1|TRBJ2-7|TRBD1
CASSEVGGTGQYF
TGTGCCAGCAGTGAAGTAGGAGGGACAGGACAGTACTTC
>NA|TRBV4-2|TRBJ1-2|NA
CASSQEGVRDGYTF
TGTGCCAGCAGCCAAGAGGGGGTCAGGGATGGCTACACCTTC
>few|TRBV5-5|TRBJ2-1|TRBD1
CASSDRDRGTDEQFF
TGTGCCAGCAGCGACCGGGACAGGGGGACCGATGAGCAGTTCTTC
>once|TRBV7-3|TRBJ2-7|NA
CASSLKGQGVYEQYF
TGTGCCAGCAGCTTAAAGGGGCAGGGTGTCTACGAGCAGTACTTC
>once|TRBV4-3|TRBJ2-7|TRBD1
CASSQEEQGGIYEQYF
TGCGCCAGCAGCCAAGAGGAACAGGGGGGAATCTACGAGCAGTACTTC
>NA|TRBV27|TRBJ2-5|TRBD2
CASSSYPRVAGEETQYF
TGTGCCAGCAGTTCATATCCCCGAGTAGCGGGGGAGGAGACCCAGTACTTC
>few|TRBV12-3/TRBV12-4|TRBJ2-4|NA
CASSSPGGGPKNIQYF
TGTGCCAGCAGTTCCCCAGGTGGGGGGCCCAAAAACATTCAGTACTTC